This TCR beta chain was profiled in a study of T cell responses to AZD1222 COVID-19 vaccine. Study details: Researchers grouped second doses given at about 4 or about 12 weeks into one pool.

Comments on this clone: Its cognate antigen is unknown.

Study-wide points: When two AZD1222 doses had been given, Spike-specific TCR breadth and depth rose. Without day 14 samples, only post-peak T cell repertoires were studied. Seropositivity was recorded at baseline in only 6 or 7 AZD1222 recipients.

Generated by immunoSEQ multiplex PCR, the TCRdb table keeps only in-frame clones and is missing some. This sample has fewer than 200,000 clones, with 75% to 90% found just once. The sample consisted of peripheral blood, taken on day 0 of AZD1222 vaccination. This TCR was recovered from an adult in good health.

CDR3 protein: CASSFNGGGDTEAFF. The CDR3 bases are TGTGCCAGCAGTTTTAATGGGGGAGGGGACACTGAAGCTTTCTTT. This chain uses TRBV27 with TRBJ1-1, with D maybe TRBD1 (5 bases). Germline CDR1 is MNHEY and CDR2 is SMNVEV (reference sequence). The CDR3 has 15 amino acids. Trimming cost V 3 bases and J 3 bases, with 14 bases left between them.